This T cell receptor (beta chain) is drawn from a study of blood T cell repertoires in COVID-19 (dated by TCRdb to about 2020). Regarding the research as a whole: Collaborator samples came from the United States, Italy and Spain and covered acute and convalescent phases of COVID-19. Sample metadata almost always included a de-identified subject ID, COVID-19 status, age in years and sex. Subjects who had been exposed to COVID-19, were actively infected with it, or had recovered from it provided the deeply sampled blood TCRbeta repertoires that made up the dataset. HLA class I and class II types, where available, came from metadata supplied by the sample provider rather than from assay-based typing. A freely available public database, intended as a resource for researchers studying the immune response to SARS-CoV-2, is where the repertoires were released. Samples were obtained from the ongoing ImmuneRACE study (first 160 participants) and from over a thousand subjects provided by 6 global collaborators. The material from the prospective study consisted of cDNA or gDNA derived from T cells, B-cell-depleted T cells, or PBMCs. Study-wide conclusions, independent of this receptor: Clinical and demographic metadata were provided uncurated, with the amount varying by source and participant.

Whole blood was collected in K2EDTA tubes by collaborating institutions according to the institutions' own protocols. Collaborator samples were shipped for TCRbeta analysis as frozen whole blood, isolated PBMCs, or DNA extracted from either sample type. TCRbeta CDR3 regions were amplified from genomic DNA using the immunoSEQ Assay, a bias-controlled multiplex PCR. On the authors' methods: Within the assay, amplification of reference gene primers was used to estimate how many nucleated cells each sample contained. Sequence reads were collapsed and filtered to measure the absolute abundance of every unique TCRbeta CDR3 rearrangement. For each sample, productive Simpson clonality was calculated as the square root of Simpson's diversity index over productive rearrangements. In its TCRdb copy, this immuneACCESS table keeps in-frame sequences only and misses some clones. Where compared with another copy, unresolved V genes explain less than half of these, and the others have no known cause. V, J and clone size derive from that table, while D and trimming were established from the DNA sequence. This sample gives 100,000 or so clones in total; 88% of them show up just once. The top ten clonotypes cover around 6.9% of the sample.

To note about this clone: This clone's antigen is unknown. No much larger clonotype is one base removed from it; base qualities were not supplied.

Clipping removes 5 bases from V and 6 bases from J, with 9 as the unmatched junction base count. CDR1 LGHDT and CDR2 YNNKEL were looked up in the germline V gene (reference sequence). The CDR3 sequence holds 14 residues, the cysteine and phenylalanine included. The sequence is cut down to CDR3 DNA, 42 bases in frame from base 1. The clonotype originates from a woman aged 60 to 75 with acute or convalescent COVID-19. The sample consisted of peripheral blood. The chain is assembled from TRBV3-1 (or the pseudogene TRBV3-2) and TRBJ1-2, with 7 bases aligning to TRBD1. The bases read TGTGCCAGCAGCGCCGGGGCAGGGGGTAATGGCTACACCTTC. This codes for CASSAGAGGNGYTF.